These T cell receptor beta chains were read from a single sample in a study of blood T cell repertoires in COVID-19. This table comes from immunoSEQ multiplex PCR, and its TCRdb copy is limited to in-frame clones, with some not included. Of 250,000 to 300,000 clones listed, 85% to 90% are singletons. Input material: peripheral blood. All receptors derive from a woman aged 45-60 years with COVID-19, enrolled during active disease. CDR3s include the opening cysteine and the closing phenylalanine or tryptophan. D genes are given only for firm matches. A row's size may be missing; if present it is once, few, many or a size class.

DNA	CDR3	D	J	V	size
TGTGCCAGCAGCAAACGACTAGGGACCTACGAGCAGTACTTC	CASSKRLGTYEQYF	-	TRBJ2-7	TRBV11-1	-
TGCGCCAGCAGCTCGACAGGACAGGGGGCGTTAGAGACCCAGTACTTC	CASSSTGQGALETQYF	TRBD1	TRBJ2-5	TRBV5-1	-
TGTGCCAGCAGCGAACGACTAGCGGATAAGCAGTTCTTC	CASSERLADKQFF	TRBD2	TRBJ2-1	TRBV9	-
TGTGCCAGTAGCACACAGGGCCCCACAGATACGCAGTATTTT	CASSTQGPTDTQYF	-	TRBJ2-3	TRBV19	-
TGTGCCAGCAGTGGGACAGGTAGGGGTCAGCCCCAGCATTTT	CASSGTGRGQPQHF	TRBD1	TRBJ1-5	TRBV2	once
TGTGCCAGCAGCTTAGTTTTCGGACTAAGTGCGTACTTC	CASSLVFGLSAYF	-	TRBJ2-7	TRBV7-9	-
TGTGCCAGCAGCCGGAGATCTGAAGCTTTCTTT	CASSRRSEAFF	-	TRBJ1-1	TRBV6-2/TRBV6-3	-
TGCGCCAGCAGGAAGCTGAGGACAGGGGTGGACTATGGCTACACCTTC	CASRKLRTGVDYGYTF	TRBD1	TRBJ1-2	TRBV10-2	-
TGTGCCAGCAGCCAGGCCGGACAGGGATACGAGCAGTACTTC	CASSQAGQGYEQYF	TRBD1	TRBJ2-7	TRBV3-1/TRBV3-2	-
TGTGCCAGCAGGCGAAGGACAGGGGACTATGGCTACACCTTC	CASRRRTGDYGYTF	TRBD1	TRBJ1-2	TRBV28	-
TGCGCCAGCAGCTTGCTACAGGGCAGTGATGGCTACACCTTC	CASSLLQGSDGYTF	-	TRBJ1-2	TRBV5-1	-
TGTGCCAGCAGTTGGCTAGCGGCCACCGGGGAGCTGTTTTTT	CASSWLAATGELFF	TRBD2	TRBJ2-2	TRBV28	-
TGTGCCAGCGGACTAGCGGGCCGGAATGAGCAGTTCTTC	CASGLAGRNEQFF	TRBD2	TRBJ2-1	TRBV18	-
TGTGCCAGTAGTATGAGGTCAGGGAACTATGGCTACACCTTC	CASSMRSGNYGYTF	-	TRBJ1-2	TRBV19	-
TGCGCCAGCAGTGCCAGAAACAATCAGCCCCAGCATTTT	CASSARNNQPQHF	-	TRBJ1-5	TRBV10-1	once
TGTGCCAGCAGCCCTAGACGACTTGATGAAGCTTTCTTT	CASSPRRLDEAFF	-	TRBJ1-1	TRBV11-2	-
TGTGCCAGCAGCCTCAGCGGGATAGGCGAGCAGTACTTC	CASSLSGIGEQYF	TRBD2	TRBJ2-7	TRBV7-9	-
TGTGCCAGTACCCATCTTGGGGGCTACGCTGAAGCTTTCTTT	CASTHLGGYAEAFF	-	TRBJ1-1	TRBV19	-
TGTGCCAGCTCAAAAGGACTAGCGGGAGGGTATGATGAGCAGTTCTTC	CASSKGLAGGYDEQFF	TRBD2	TRBJ2-1	TRBV18	-
TGTGCCAGCAGCGGAGCTGGGGCCAACGTCCTGACTTTC	CASSGAGANVLTF	-	TRBJ2-6	TRBV2	-
TGTGCCAGCAGCATTAGACAGCTGAACACTGAAGCTTTCTTT	CASSIRQLNTEAFF	-	TRBJ1-1	TRBV7-2	-
TGTGCCAGCAGGCAGGGTCCCAATCAGCCCCAGCATTTT	CASRQGPNQPQHF	-	TRBJ1-5	TRBV25-1	-
TGTGCCAGCCAAGGGCGGCGGACAACTCTTCCGGGAAACACCATATATTTT	CASQGRRTTLPGNTIYF	-	TRBJ1-3	TRBV19	-
TGTGCCAGCAGCTCCGGGACAGTCTACAATGAGCAGTTCTTC	CASSSGTVYNEQFF	TRBD1	TRBJ2-1	TRBV11-3	-
TGTGCCAGCTCACCGGACAGGGGCGGCAATCAGCCCCAGCATTTT	CASSPDRGGNQPQHF	TRBD1	TRBJ1-5	TRBV18	once
TGCGCCAGCAGCTTGGGCAGGGGGAACACTGAAGCTTTCTTT	CASSLGRGNTEAFF	-	TRBJ1-1	TRBV5-1	-
TGTGCCAGCAGCTTAATCCTAGCGGATCTCTACGAGCAGTACTTC	CASSLILADLYEQYF	TRBD2	TRBJ2-7	TRBV11-2	once
TGTGCCAGCAAGGACTACCACGAGCAGTACTTC	CASKDYHEQYF	-	TRBJ2-7	TRBV2	-
TGTGCCAGCAGCTTTTACACAGATACGCAGTATTTT	CASSFYTDTQYF	-	TRBJ2-3	TRBV7-2	-
TGTGCCAGCAGTTCCCGGACAAGTAATTCACCCCTCCACTTT	CASSSRTSNSPLHF	-	TRBJ1-6	TRBV6-1	-
TGCAGCGCAACGGGATCCATCTCGCTTTACGAGCAGTACTTC	CSATGSISLYEQYF	-	TRBJ2-7	TRBV29-1	-
TGTGCCACCAGCAGAGATTACGTACAGATTAATGAAAAACTGTTTTTT	CATSRDYVQINEKLFF	-	TRBJ1-4	TRBV15	-